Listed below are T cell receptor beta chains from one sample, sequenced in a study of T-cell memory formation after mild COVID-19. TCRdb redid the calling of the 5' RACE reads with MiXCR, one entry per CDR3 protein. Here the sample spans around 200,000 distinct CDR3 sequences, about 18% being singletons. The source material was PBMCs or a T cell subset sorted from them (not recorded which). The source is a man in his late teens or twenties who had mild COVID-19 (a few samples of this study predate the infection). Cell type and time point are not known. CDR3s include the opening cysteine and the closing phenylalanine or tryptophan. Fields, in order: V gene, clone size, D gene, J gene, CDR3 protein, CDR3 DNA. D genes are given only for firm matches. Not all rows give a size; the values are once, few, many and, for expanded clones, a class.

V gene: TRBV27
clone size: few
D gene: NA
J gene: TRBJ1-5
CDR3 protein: CASSLMDGQPQHF
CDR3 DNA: TGTGCCAGCAGTCTCATGGACGGACAGCCCCAGCATTTT

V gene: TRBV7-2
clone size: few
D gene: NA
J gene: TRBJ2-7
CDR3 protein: CASSFGRHSYEQYF
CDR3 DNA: TGTGCCAGCAGCTTTGGCAGGCACTCCTACGAGCAGTACTTC

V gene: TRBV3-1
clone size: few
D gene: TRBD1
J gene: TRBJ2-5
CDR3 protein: CASSLPGTEAETQYF
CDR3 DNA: TGTGCCAGCAGCCTCCCCGGGACAGAGGCGGAGACCCAGTACTTC

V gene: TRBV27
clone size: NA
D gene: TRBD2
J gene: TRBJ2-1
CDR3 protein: CASSASGLAGAVLHEQFF
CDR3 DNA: TGTGCCAGCAGTGCCTCGGGGCTAGCGGGGGCGGTATTGCATGAGCAGTTCTTC

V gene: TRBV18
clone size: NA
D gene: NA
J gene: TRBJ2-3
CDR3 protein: CASSQDLSDTQYF
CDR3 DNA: TGTGCCAGCTCACAGGACTTATCAGATACGCAGTATTTT

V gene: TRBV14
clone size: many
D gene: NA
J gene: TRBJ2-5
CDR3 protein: CASSRGGSETQYF
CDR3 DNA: TGTGCCAGCAGCCGAGGGGGATCGGAGACCCAGTACTTC

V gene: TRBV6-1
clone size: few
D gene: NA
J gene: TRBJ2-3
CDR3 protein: CASGGGWRDTQYF
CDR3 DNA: TGTGCCAGTGGAGGGGGATGGAGAGATACGCAGTATTTT

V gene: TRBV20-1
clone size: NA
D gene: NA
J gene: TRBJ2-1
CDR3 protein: CSAEGRDSYNEQFF
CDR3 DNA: TGCAGTGCCGAGGGAAGGGACTCCTACAATGAGCAGTTCTTC

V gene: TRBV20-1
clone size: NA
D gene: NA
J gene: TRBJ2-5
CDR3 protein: CSAAKLPGAQYF
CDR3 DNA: TGCAGTGCTGCCAAACTTCCGGGGGCCCAGTACTTC

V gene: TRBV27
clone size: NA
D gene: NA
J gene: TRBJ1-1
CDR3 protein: CASRGRYTEAFF
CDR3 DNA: TGTGCCAGCAGGGGGCGGTACACTGAAGCTTTCTTT

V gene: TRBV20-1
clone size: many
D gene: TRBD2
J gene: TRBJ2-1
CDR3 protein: CSANSGAWMEQFF
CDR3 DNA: TGCAGTGCTAATAGCGGGGCATGGATGGAGCAGTTCTTC

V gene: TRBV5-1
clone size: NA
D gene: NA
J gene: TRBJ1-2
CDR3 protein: CASSLAPGANYGYTF
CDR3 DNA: TGCGCCAGCAGCTTGGCCCCGGGGGCGAACTATGGCTACACCTTC

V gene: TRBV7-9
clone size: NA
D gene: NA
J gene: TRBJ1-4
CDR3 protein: CASSSPLAGTAYDSEKLFF
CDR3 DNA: TGTGCCAGCAGCTCGCCGTTGGCCGGGACCGCTTACGATTCTGAAAAACTGTTTTTT

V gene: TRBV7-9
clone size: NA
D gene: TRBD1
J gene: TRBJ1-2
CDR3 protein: CASSLRGTWGYTF
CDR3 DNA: TGTGCCAGCAGCCTCAGGGGGACGTGGGGCTACACCTTC

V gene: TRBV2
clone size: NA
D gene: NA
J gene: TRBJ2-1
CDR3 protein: CASRDRAGNEQFF
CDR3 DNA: TGTGCCAGCAGAGACAGGGCGGGAAATGAGCAGTTCTTC

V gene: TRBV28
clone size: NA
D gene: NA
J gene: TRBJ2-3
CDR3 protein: CASSLVGVTDTQYF
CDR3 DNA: TGTGCCAGCAGTTTGGTAGGGGTCACAGATACGCAGTATTTT